This record covers a single T cell receptor beta chain. This clone's antigen is unknown. Base qualities are not recorded, but no much larger clone differs from it by a single base. TCRbeta CDR3 regions were amplified from genomic DNA using the immunoSEQ Assay, a bias-controlled multiplex PCR. In the original analysis: The number of nucleated cells in each sample was estimated by amplification of reference gene primers within the assay. To quantify the absolute abundance of each unique TCRbeta CDR3 rearrangement, sequence reads were collapsed and filtered. For each sample, productive Simpson clonality was calculated as the square root of Simpson's diversity index across productive rearrangements. As stored in TCRdb, this immuneACCESS dataset retains in-frame rearrangements with V and J assigned. A fraction of the clones does not appear; measured against another copy, unresolved V genes explain less than half of the discrepancy, and the remainder lacks a known reason. V, J and clone size were drawn from that table, and D and trimming were deduced from the DNA. The sample table holds a few hundred thousand clones, of which approximately 86% were seen once. The ten biggest clones cover just over 7% of the sample.

This record comes from a study of blood T cell repertoires in COVID-19 (dated by TCRdb to about 2020). With regard to the full study: Collaborator samples came from the United States, Italy and Spain and covered acute and convalescent phases of COVID-19. The prospective study material was composed of cDNA or gDNA derived from T cells, B-cell-depleted T cells, or PBMCs. Subjects who had been exposed to COVID-19, were actively infected with it, or had recovered from it provided the deeply sampled blood TCRbeta repertoires that made up the dataset. The repertoires were released in a freely available public database meant as a resource for research on the immune response to SARS-CoV-2. Samples were obtained from the ongoing ImmuneRACE study (first 160 participants) and from roughly 1,300 subjects provided by 6 global collaborators. Sample metadata almost always included a de-identified subject ID, COVID-19 status, age in years and sex. Where available, HLA class I and class II types were obtained from metadata supplied by the sample provider rather than from assay-based typing. Broad study findings and their caveats: How much clinical and demographic metadata was included differed by source and by participant, and the metadata was provided uncurated.

One collaborating source in Seattle enrolled patients during active infection and followed them longitudinally through the course of disease. Each collaborating institution followed its own protocols to collect whole blood in K2EDTA tubes. For TCRbeta analysis, collaborators shipped samples as frozen whole blood, isolated PBMCs, or DNA extracted from either of those sample types. This clonotype was sampled from a woman aged 60 to 75 with COVID-19, enrolled during active disease. The sample comprised peripheral blood.

The CDR3 corresponds to CASTPEGQYEQYF. Read as DNA, the sequence is TGTGCCAGTACCCCCGAGGGCCAGTACGAGCAGTACTTC. Rearrangement joined TRBV19 to TRBJ2-7; perhaps TRBD2 is the D gene, with 5 bases matching. V sheds 7 bases and J sheds 4 bases, leaving 14 bases between their ends. The CDR3, from cysteine to phenylalanine, totals 13 residues. The read is trimmed to its CDR3 DNA, 39 bases read in frame from base 1. The germline V gene (reference sequence) gives CDR1 as LNHDA and CDR2 as SQIVND.